This T cell receptor beta chain was recovered during a study of T-cell memory formation after mild COVID-19. This clonotype was detected a few times. Constant-segment-primed 5'RACE gave TCR alpha and TCR beta cDNA libraries with sample barcodes and UMIs. TCRdb used MiXCR to reprocess the 5' RACE reads, holding one entry per CDR3 protein. The sample has some 150,000 distinct CDR3 sequences, about 5.7% seen once; the top ten hold just over 2%. Germline CDR1 is MNHEY and CDR2 is SVGAGI. The CDR3 is 16 amino acids. Deletions cut 5 bases from V and 0 bases from J, with 14 bases between. The sequenced sample consisted of PBMCs or a T cell subset sorted from them (not recorded which). This clonotype was obtained from an adult woman who had mild COVID-19 (a few samples of this study predate the infection). Cell type and time point are not known. The chain joins TRBV6-5 to TRBJ1-3; D perhaps matches TRBD1 (6 bases). CDR3 coding DNA: TGTGCCAGCAGTCCCGGACAGACCCTCTCTGGAAACACCATATATTTT. It codes for CASSPGQTLSGNTIYF.